This TCR beta chain was sequenced during a study of cytomegalovirus exposure and HLA in healthy donors. Notes on the study in general: Another analysis was done later, and it associated roughly 15,000 TCR beta sequences with HLA alleles at 0.05 false discovery rate. Analyzed later, association rates of TCRs varied across HLA loci, with DRB1 most and HLA-C fewest. When presence/absence was analysed, sequencing depth was taken to be roughly uniform across donors.

Use of 60 Vbeta and 13 Jbeta primers characterized the PCR. The repertoire was sequenced with immunoSEQ multiplex PCR; TCRdb's copy has only in-frame clones and lacks some. The sample consists of 150,000 to 200,000 clones, over 60% of them appearing once. This clone has just a few counts. The antigen is not known. This CDR3 has 14 residues. V was pared by 3 bases and J by 4 bases, with 11 bases between. Germline V gene sequence: CDR1 SGHNT, CDR2 YYREEE (reference sequence). This sequence was found in a woman aged 40 to 50 in good health and CMV-seronegative. This rearrangement joins TRBV5-4 to TRBJ2-1; a weak D match, TRBD1 (7 bases). The sample consisted of PBMCs. CDR3 bases: TGTGCCAGCAGCTCACAGGGGAGGTACAATGAGCAGTTCTTC. It encodes CASSSQGRYNEQFF.